What follows is one T cell receptor (beta chain) and its context. Libraries were prepared by immunoSEQ multiplex PCR; TCRdb keeps only in-frame clonotypes and omits some of them. The table lists around 120,000 clones, approximately 90% of them singletons. These data come from a study of T cell changes during pregnancy in multiple sclerosis. This CDR3 region has 19 residues. Germline V lookup: CDR1 MGHRA, CDR2 YSYEKL. V dropped 1 base and J dropped 0; count of bases not matched to a gene: 10. This specimen was peripheral blood, taken after pregnancy. This receptor was taken from a female donor with multiple sclerosis, enrolled in a pregnancy study. The V and J genes are TRBV4-1 and TRBJ2-2, with 8 bases matching TRBD2. This chain's CDR3 is CASSQAPSGGPANTGELFF. CDR3 sequence (DNA): TGCGCCAGCAGCCAAGCACCAAGCGGGGGCCCTGCGAACACCGGGGAGCTGTTTTTT.